This T cell receptor beta chain is from a study of identical twins. Study findings and constraints: Potential partial confounding of zero-insertion analyses by invariant MAIT and iNKT cells was noted.

TCRdb redid the calling of the 5' RACE reads with MiXCR, one entry per CDR3 protein. The sample has about 790,000 distinct CDR3 sequences; roughly 18% are singletons. V gave up 4 bases and J gave up 9 bases, with 13 bases separating them. The CDR3 totals 12 residues. From germline, CDR1 is SQVTM and CDR2 ANQGSEA. This clonotype was recorded at least ten times. Its antigen is not known. Separately, the same data were catalogued under a study of T cells expressing NK-cell markers. This second study notes: Obtained from sorted CD3+CD56+NKG2C+, CD3+CD56+NKG2C- and CD3+CD56-NKG2C+ T cells were the TCR beta repertoires.

The specimen was PBMCs. This rearrangement joins TRBV29-1 to TRBJ2-1; TRBD2 is a possible D gene (5 bases). This TCR came from a woman under 30 in good health. DNA for the CDR3: TGCAGCGTTGCGTCTGTAGGAGGTGAGCAGTTCTTC. As protein: CSVASVGGEQFF.